These T cell receptor beta chains were read from a single sample in a study of cytomegalovirus exposure and HLA in healthy donors. Sequencing used immunoSEQ multiplex PCR; TCRdb keeps in-frame clones, though not all of them. Of 63,000 or so clones in the sample, roughly two thirds are singletons; the top ten hold roughly 5.3%. The sample taken for sequencing was PBMCs. These receptors originate from a man aged 45 to 65 in good health and CMV-seronegative. The CDR3 runs from the conserved cysteine through the conserved F or W. D genes are given only for firm matches. Only some rows state a clone size, as once, few, many or a class for expanded clones.

clone_size: -; d_call: TRBD1; j_call: TRBJ1-3; v_call: TRBV5-1; cdr3_nt: TGCGCCAGCAGATTCGACAGGGCTGGAAACACCATATATTTT; cdr3_aa: CASRFDRAGNTIYF
clone_size: -; d_call: -; j_call: TRBJ1-5; v_call: TRBV6-5; cdr3_nt: TGTGCCAGCAGAGAGAGGTATAATCAGCCCCAGCATTTT; cdr3_aa: CASRERYNQPQHF
clone_size: few; d_call: -; j_call: TRBJ2-2; v_call: TRBV5-1; cdr3_nt: TGCGCCAGCAGCCCAGTGGTGGTGGACACCGGGGAGCTGTTTTTT; cdr3_aa: CASSPVVVDTGELFF
clone_size: once; d_call: TRBD1; j_call: TRBJ1-2; v_call: TRBV6-5; cdr3_nt: TGTGCCAGCAGTTACTCGAGGACAGGGAATGGCTACACCTTC; cdr3_aa: CASSYSRTGNGYTF
clone_size: -; d_call: TRBD1; j_call: TRBJ2-7; v_call: TRBV27; cdr3_nt: TGTGCCAGCGCGACAGGGGCCTCCTACGAGCAGTACTTC; cdr3_aa: CASATGASYEQYF
clone_size: -; d_call: -; j_call: TRBJ1-3; v_call: TRBV10-1; cdr3_nt: TGCGCCAGCAGTGAGTCGCGGGAAGCTGGAAACACCATATATTTT; cdr3_aa: CASSESREAGNTIYF
clone_size: -; d_call: -; j_call: TRBJ1-2; v_call: TRBV5-1; cdr3_nt: TGCGCCAGCAGCTTGGGGTCAGGGGAAGGCTACACCTTC; cdr3_aa: CASSLGSGEGYTF
clone_size: -; d_call: -; j_call: TRBJ1-2; v_call: TRBV2; cdr3_nt: TGTGCCAGCAGTGACACTGTCGGGGCAGGGGCTAACTATGGCTACACCTTC; cdr3_aa: CASSDTVGAGANYGYTF
clone_size: -; d_call: -; j_call: TRBJ1-1; v_call: TRBV5-8; cdr3_nt: TGTGCCAGCAGGCTTGGGGCCGACCGCAGATGGTCTGAAGCTTTCTTT; cdr3_aa: CASRLGADRRWSEAFF
clone_size: -; d_call: TRBD1; j_call: TRBJ2-7; v_call: TRBV27; cdr3_nt: TGTGCCAGCAGTTACGGGACAGTCTACGAGCAGTACTTC; cdr3_aa: CASSYGTVYEQYF
clone_size: once; d_call: TRBD1; j_call: TRBJ2-2; v_call: TRBV5-6; cdr3_nt: TGTGCCAGCAGCCAACAGGGGGCGAACACCGGGGAGCTGTTTTTT; cdr3_aa: CASSQQGANTGELFF
clone_size: -; d_call: -; j_call: TRBJ1-4; v_call: TRBV5-6; cdr3_nt: TGTGCCAGCAGCCGCGGACAAGCAACTAATGAAAAACTGTTTTTT; cdr3_aa: CASSRGQATNEKLFF
clone_size: many; d_call: -; j_call: TRBJ1-1; v_call: TRBV4-2; cdr3_nt: TGTGCCAGCAGCCCGCTAGGGGATCCCTCTGAAGCTTTCTTT; cdr3_aa: CASSPLGDPSEAFF
clone_size: -; d_call: -; j_call: TRBJ2-2; v_call: TRBV11-2; cdr3_nt: TGTGCCAGCAGCTCGCGACTCACGAACACCGGGGAGCTGTTTTTT; cdr3_aa: CASSSRLTNTGELFF
clone_size: -; d_call: TRBD1; j_call: TRBJ1-1; v_call: TRBV6-6; cdr3_nt: TGTGCCAGCAGTCAACGGGACAGGGGGAACACTGAAGCTTTCTTT; cdr3_aa: CASSQRDRGNTEAFF
clone_size: -; d_call: -; j_call: TRBJ1-3; v_call: TRBV9; cdr3_nt: TGTGCCAGCAGTACGGCTGACAGGCCTGGAAACACCATATATTTT; cdr3_aa: CASSTADRPGNTIYF
clone_size: -; d_call: TRBD1; j_call: TRBJ1-2; v_call: TRBV5-1; cdr3_nt: TGCGCCAGCAGCAGAGGACAGGCCTATGGCTACACCTTC; cdr3_aa: CASSRGQAYGYTF
clone_size: -; d_call: -; j_call: TRBJ1-1; v_call: TRBV7-2; cdr3_nt: TGTGCCAGCGCCCTAAGTAATCTGAACACTGAAGCTTTCTTT; cdr3_aa: CASALSNLNTEAFF
clone_size: few; d_call: TRBD1; j_call: TRBJ1-6; v_call: TRBV6-5; cdr3_nt: TGTGCCAGCACCTCCCGACAGGGGCGGAATTCACCCCTCCACTTT; cdr3_aa: CASTSRQGRNSPLHF
clone_size: -; d_call: TRBD1; j_call: TRBJ2-1; v_call: TRBV9; cdr3_nt: TGTGCCAGCAGCGTAGGACAGGGGTTTAATGAGCAGTTCTTC; cdr3_aa: CASSVGQGFNEQFF
clone_size: -; d_call: -; j_call: TRBJ2-6; v_call: TRBV5-1; cdr3_nt: TGCGCCAGCAGCCACAGGGATTCGACTGGGGCCAACGTCCTGACTTTC; cdr3_aa: CASSHRDSTGANVLTF
clone_size: -; d_call: -; j_call: TRBJ2-5; v_call: TRBV5-6; cdr3_nt: TGTGCCAGCAGCTTGGCCGGGGAGCGGAAGACCCAGTACTTC; cdr3_aa: CASSLAGERKTQYF
clone_size: -; d_call: -; j_call: TRBJ1-5; v_call: TRBV28; cdr3_nt: TGTGCCTTGCGGCCGTCTGGCAATCAGCCCCAGCATTTT; cdr3_aa: CALRPSGNQPQHF
clone_size: -; d_call: -; j_call: TRBJ2-1; v_call: TRBV7-8; cdr3_nt: TGTGCCAGCAGCTTATCAGTAGCGACCTCCTACAATGAGCAGTTCTTC; cdr3_aa: CASSLSVATSYNEQFF
clone_size: -; d_call: -; j_call: TRBJ2-3; v_call: TRBV5-5; cdr3_nt: TGTGCCAGCAGCTTGGTGGACCTGGGGGCGGTTCGAGGCACAGATACGCAGTATTTT; cdr3_aa: CASSLVDLGAVRGTDTQYF
clone_size: -; d_call: TRBD1; j_call: TRBJ2-5; v_call: TRBV11-2; cdr3_nt: TGTGCCAGCAGCGTCTACAGGGGACCCGAAGAGACCCAGTACTTC; cdr3_aa: CASSVYRGPEETQYF
clone_size: -; d_call: -; j_call: TRBJ2-7; v_call: TRBV29-1; cdr3_nt: TGCAGCGCGTCGTTCGCGACCTACGAGCAGTACTTC; cdr3_aa: CSASFATYEQYF
clone_size: -; d_call: TRBD2; j_call: TRBJ2-5; v_call: TRBV5-1; cdr3_nt: TGCGCCAGCAGCTTGGCAGCGGGGGGAGAGACCCAGTACTTC; cdr3_aa: CASSLAAGGETQYF
clone_size: -; d_call: -; j_call: TRBJ2-2; v_call: TRBV5-1; cdr3_nt: TGCGCCAGCAGCTTGGTGGGGGGACAGAGGGCGAACACCGGGGAGCTGTTTTTT; cdr3_aa: CASSLVGGQRANTGELFF
clone_size: -; d_call: TRBD2; j_call: TRBJ2-1; v_call: TRBV19; cdr3_nt: TGTGCCAGTAGTATAAAGGGACTAGCGGGCTACAATGAGCAGTTCTTC; cdr3_aa: CASSIKGLAGYNEQFF
clone_size: -; d_call: TRBD1; j_call: TRBJ1-1; v_call: TRBV5-1; cdr3_nt: TGCGCCAGCAGCTTTAGGCCGGGACAGCCGAACACTGAAGCTTTCTTT; cdr3_aa: CASSFRPGQPNTEAFF